This T cell receptor (beta chain) was sequenced for a study of T cell clonotyping in hematopoietic cell transplantation (dated by TCRdb to 2020 to 2022). General notes on the study: Blood from recipients was drawn about 28 days before transplant and again at days 30, 100 and 180 after transplant. A total of fewer than 150 blood samples were gathered in the study from around 40 consecutive transplant recipients along with their related donors. Patient recruitment ran from 2015 to early 2017, and follow-up continued until late 2020 or death. Samples from about five patients were taken at acute graft-versus-host disease onset and compared with samples from patients who never developed GVHD. The investigation overall reported the following: After transplant, TCR diversity in recipients dropped, and pathologically expanded clonotypes increased progressively from day 30 to day 180. Inverse Simpson Index values from donors and from recipients before transplant predicted broader TCR repertoire diversity after transplant. The sample size was limited, and CD4 and CD8 repertoire contributions could not be separated because cells were not sorted. Recipient repertoires showed only a small fraction of overlap with donor repertoires, and over 95% appeared de novo at the given depth.

The immunoSEQ assay, a bias-controlled multiplex PCR with V- and J-specific primers, was used to amplify TCR beta CDR3 regions from genomic DNA. In a second PCR step, a proprietary barcode and Illumina adapter sequences were attached to the CDR3 amplicons. CDR3 libraries were sequenced on an Illumina MiSeq instrument. The authors' pipeline ran thus. Export and quality control were done with immunoSEQ Analyzer 3.0, while downstream analyses used R Bioconductor and Immunarch. Only productive rearrangements in the normalized downsampled data set were used to calculate repertoire metrics. In the normalized cohort, a clonotype counted as pathologically expanded if the clonotype was larger than 5 templates. Repertoire diversity was measured with the Inverse Simpson Index. CMV-specificity analyses were carried out on the non-normalized data set to capture all clonotypes. TCRdb stores this immuneACCESS table with in-frame sequences only. Part of the clones is absent; in the studies checked, under half of the shortfall reflects unresolved V genes, and no reason is known for the rest. The DNA was the basis for D and trimming; V, J and clone size are from that table. A total of some 8,400 clones appear in this sample, approximately 91% of them only once. In total, the top ten clones hold 4.2% of the sample.

The time point label of this sample denotes: recipient sample taken at acute GVHD onset. Nuclei Lysis Solution was used to extract genomic DNA from fresh or cryopreserved unfractionated peripheral blood mononuclear cells. Taken from the germline V gene, the CDR1 and CDR2 loops are SGHRS and YFSETQ. V was cut back by 2 bases and J by 0 bases, leaving a gap of 17 bases between them. Taken from cysteine to phenylalanine, the CDR3 has 17 residues. The DNA shown is the 51-base CDR3, in frame from base 1. On this clone itself: It has no known antigen specificity. No base-level quality is on record; no much larger clone is a single base apart.

This TCR was recovered from a male patient between 60 and 69 years old who had an allogeneic stem cell transplant from a related donor, so the T cells may come from the graft donor. Some clones in this sample may be carry-over from other donors' samples. Sequenced here: peripheral blood mononuclear cells, sampled at the time of graft-versus-host disease after allogeneic stem cell transplant. The chain links TRBV5-1 with TRBJ1-1; no D segment can be confidently identified. The DNA is TGCGCCAGCAGCTTAGAACCCGGCGTGGGCATGAACACTGAAGCTTTCTTT. Translated, this gives CASSLEPGVGMNTEAFF.